Listed below are T cell receptor beta chains from one sample, sequenced in a study of shared clonotypes between healthy human individuals. Assay: immunoSEQ multiplex PCR; the TCRdb copy retains only in-frame clones and omits some. The sample has about half a million clones; around 74% are singletons. Sequenced input: PBMCs. The source of these receptors is a woman aged 40 to 50 in good health. Some clones in this sample may be carry-over from other donors' samples. Both conserved end residues are part of each CDR3. A D gene is named only where the DNA matches it firmly. Size is omitted from some rows. Given values are once, few, many or a class for expanded clones.

TRBJ1-2,TRBV30,TRBD1,once,CAWRASPLYRGNYGYTF,TGTGCCTGGAGGGCTTCCCCTCTCTACAGGGGCAACTATGGCTACACCTTC
TRBJ2-7,TRBV5-1,TRBD1,NA,CASSLLTGGSYEQYF,TGCGCCAGCAGCTTGCTCACAGGGGGTTCCTACGAGCAGTACTTC
TRBJ2-4,TRBV7-9,TRBD1,NA,CASSLPWDRGPIQYF,TGTGCCAGCAGCTTACCCTGGGACAGGGGACCCATTCAGTACTTC
TRBJ2-5,TRBV10-1,TRBD2,NA,CARIAGEEETQYF,TGCGCCAGGATAGCGGGAGAGGAAGAGACCCAGTACTTC
TRBJ2-7,TRBV5-1,NA,NA,CASSLSGLAEREQYF,TGCGCCAGCAGCTTGTCGGGTTTAGCGGAGCGGGAGCAGTACTTC
TRBJ1-1,TRBV11-1,NA,NA,CASSLLTGSSTEAFF,TGTGCCAGCAGCTTATTAACAGGGTCCAGCACTGAAGCTTTCTTT
TRBJ1-3,TRBV6-4,NA,NA,CASSDPIGGSGNTIYF,TGTGCCAGCAGTGACCCAATTGGGGGCTCTGGAAACACCATATATTTT
TRBJ2-1,TRBV9,NA,NA,CASSASTPWRHNEQFF,TGTGCCAGCAGCGCCTCGACCCCCTGGCGCCACAATGAGCAGTTCTTC
TRBJ2-7,TRBV23-1,NA,NA,CASRQGTGIYEQYF,TGCGCCAGCAGGCAAGGTACAGGGATCTACGAGCAGTACTTC
TRBJ1-1,TRBV30,NA,few,CAWSFRDRDLEAFF,TGTGCCTGGAGCTTTCGGGACCGTGACTTAGAAGCTTTCTTT
TRBJ2-5,TRBV20-1,NA,once,CSARDAETQYF,TGCAGTGCTAGAGATGCGGAGACCCAGTACTTC
TRBJ2-5,TRBV7-9,NA,NA,CASSSPGVMGTQYF,TGTGCCAGCAGCTCCCCGGGGGTTATGGGGACCCAGTACTTC
TRBJ2-7,TRBV6-5,NA,NA,CASSYGLNEQYF,TGTGCCAGCAGTTACGGGCTGAACGAGCAGTACTTC
TRBJ2-7,TRBV7-2,TRBD1,NA,CASSRQGASYEQYF,TGTGCCAGCAGTCGACAGGGAGCCTCCTACGAGCAGTACTTC
TRBJ2-6,TRBV11-2,NA,NA,CASSFEGPGANVLTF,TGTGCCAGCAGCTTTGAGGGTCCTGGGGCCAACGTCCTGACTTTC
TRBJ1-2,TRBV9,TRBD1,NA,CASSVRDSSYGYTF,TGTGCCAGCAGCGTCCGGGACAGTAGTTATGGCTACACCTTC
TRBJ1-2,TRBV5-4,TRBD1,NA,CASSSTRQGPGGYTF,TGTGCCAGCAGCTCAACCCGACAGGGGCCGGGTGGCTACACCTTC
TRBJ2-5,TRBV4-2,NA,NA,CASSQDLALETQYF,TGTGCCAGCAGCCAAGATCTAGCTTTGGAGACCCAGTACTTC
TRBJ2-7,TRBV4-2,TRBD1,once,CASSQGPGQGVPYF,TGTGCCAGCAGCCAAGGGCCCGGACAGGGAGTTCCGTACTTC
TRBJ2-5,TRBV15,NA,NA,CATSIDRSTETQYF,TGTGCCACCAGCATAGACAGGTCGACTGAGACCCAGTACTTC
TRBJ1-6,TRBV4-3,TRBD1,NA,CASSQGQGVSPLHF,TGCGCCAGCAGCCAAGGACAGGGGGTTTCACCCCTCCACTTT
TRBJ2-2,TRBV30,TRBD2,few,CAWSVRSSGSNTGELFF,TGTGCCTGGAGTGTACGGTCTAGCGGGAGTAACACCGGGGAGCTGTTTTTT
TRBJ1-1,TRBV30,NA,NA,CAWKTRMNTEAFF,TGTGCCTGGAAAACACGGATGAACACTGAAGCTTTCTTT
TRBJ2-7,TRBV7-9,NA,once,CASSLTGDEQYF,TGTGCCAGCAGCTTGACGGGGGACGAGCAGTACTTC
TRBJ1-3,TRBV2,TRBD1,NA,CASSATGISGNTIYF,TGTGCCAGCAGTGCGACAGGGATCTCTGGAAACACCATATATTTT
TRBJ1-1,TRBV7-9,NA,NA,CASSLSYNTEAFF,TGTGCCAGCAGCTTAAGCTATAACACTGAAGCTTTCTTT
TRBJ1-5,TRBV12-5,NA,NA,CASGLEVGPQHF,TGTGCTAGTGGTTTAGAGGTGGGGCCCCAGCATTTT
TRBJ2-4,TRBV19,NA,NA,CASSLWAGMTKNIQYF,TGTGCCAGTAGCCTCTGGGCTGGGATGACCAAAAACATTCAGTACTTC
TRBJ1-1,TRBV28,TRBD1,NA,CASSLSHGTGGSEAFF,TGTGCCAGCAGTTTATCCCACGGGACAGGGGGCTCCGAAGCTTTCTTT
TRBJ2-5,TRBV29-1,NA,NA,CSVGRDTETQYF,TGCAGCGTGGGGAGGGACACAGAGACCCAGTACTTC
TRBJ2-1,TRBV13,TRBD2,NA,CASSLGLAASSYNEQFF,TGTGCCAGCAGCCTGGGACTAGCGGCAAGCTCCTACAATGAGCAGTTCTTC
TRBJ2-2,TRBV7-7,NA,NA,CASSYGDLTGELFF,TGTGCTAGCAGCTACGGGGACCTCACCGGGGAGCTGTTTTTT
TRBJ1-3,TRBV18,TRBD1,NA,CASSPGTANSGNTIYF,TGTGCCAGCTCCCCCGGGACAGCTAACTCTGGAAACACCATATATTTT
TRBJ2-1,TRBV11-2,TRBD2,NA,CASSLRSGGNEQFF,TGTGCCAGCAGCTTAAGGTCGGGGGGGAATGAGCAGTTCTTC
TRBJ1-5,TRBV28,TRBD1,NA,CASSFPTGESNQPQHF,TGTGCCAGCAGTTTCCCGACAGGGGAAAGCAATCAGCCCCAGCATTTT
TRBJ2-7,TRBV7-2,TRBD2,NA,CASSLVLAGPYEQYF,TGTGCCAGCAGCTTAGTACTAGCGGGACCCTACGAGCAGTACTTC
TRBJ2-5,TRBV5-1,NA,once,CASSPWGRETQYF,TGCGCCAGCAGCCCATGGGGGCGGGAGACCCAGTACTTC
TRBJ1-3,TRBV10-1,NA,NA,CASSESASSSGNTIYF,TGCGCCAGCAGTGAGTCAGCCTCAAGCTCTGGAAACACCATATATTTT
TRBJ1-1,TRBV19,NA,NA,CASGTPGINTEAFF,TGTGCCAGTGGGACACCGGGGATCAACACTGAAGCTTTCTTT
TRBJ2-7,TRBV4-2,NA,NA,CASSSTGYEQYF,TGTGCCAGCAGCTCGACAGGCTACGAGCAGTACTTC
TRBJ2-1,TRBV14,TRBD1,NA,CASSLRTGASSYNEQFF,TGTGCCAGCAGCCTTAGGACAGGGGCAAGCTCCTACAATGAGCAGTTCTTC